The sequence of this T cell receptor (beta chain) was determined in a study of cytomegalovirus exposure and HLA in healthy donors. Findings and caveats of the study: Productive rates of about 87% or about 30% were seen for most TCR beta V segments in an earlier analysis. By HLA locus, TCR association rates varied in a later analysis, with DRB1 showing the most and HLA-C the fewest. The study found most TCR sequences rare, yet found some public TCRs in many donors. A later analysis reported that several of the most significant clusters appeared to be linked to common viral pathogens, among them Epstein-Barr virus.

PCR involved 60 Vbeta and 13 Jbeta primers. Assay: immunoSEQ multiplex PCR; the TCRdb copy retains only in-frame clones and omits some. In the table there are 90,000 to 150,000 clones, roughly three quarters of which are singletons. Between the trimmed V and J ends, which lost 2 bases and 8 bases, there was a span of 15 bases. This CDR3 region has 14 residues. Germline V lookup: CDR1 SNHLY, CDR2 FYNNEI. A word on this clone: Its antigen remains unknown.

The specimen was PBMCs. This clonotype was sampled from a woman aged 40 to 50 in good health and CMV-seropositive. The chain is built from TRBV2 and TRBJ1-2; a weak D match, TRBD1 (5 bases). CDR3 residues: CASSETAGRSGYTF. CDR3 bases: TGTGCCAGCAGTGAAACGGCGGGGCGTTCCGGCTACACCTTC. The entire variable domain, with the rest obtained from reference TRBV2 and TRBJ1-2, is as follows: EPEVTQTPSHQVTQMGQEVILRCVPISNHLYFYWYRQILGQKVEFLVSFYNNEISEKSEIFDDQFSVERPDGSNFTLKIRSTKLEDSAMYFCASSETAGRSGYTFGSGTRLTVV.